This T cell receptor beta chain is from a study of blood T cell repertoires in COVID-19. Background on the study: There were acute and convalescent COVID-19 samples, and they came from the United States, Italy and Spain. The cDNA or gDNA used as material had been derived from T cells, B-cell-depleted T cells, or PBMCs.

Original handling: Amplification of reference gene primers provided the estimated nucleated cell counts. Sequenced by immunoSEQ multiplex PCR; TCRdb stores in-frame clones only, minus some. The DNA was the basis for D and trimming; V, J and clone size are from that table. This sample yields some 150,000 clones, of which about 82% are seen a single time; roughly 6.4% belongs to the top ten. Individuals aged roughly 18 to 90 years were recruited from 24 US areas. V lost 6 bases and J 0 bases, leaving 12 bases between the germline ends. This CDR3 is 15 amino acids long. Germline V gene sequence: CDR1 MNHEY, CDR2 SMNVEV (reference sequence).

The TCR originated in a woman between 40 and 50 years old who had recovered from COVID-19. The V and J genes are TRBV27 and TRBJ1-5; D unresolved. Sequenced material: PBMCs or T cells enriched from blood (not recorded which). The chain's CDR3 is CASRLGSYSNQPQHF. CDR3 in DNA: TGTGCCAGCAGGCTGGGCAGTTATAGCAATCAGCCCCAGCATTTT.